This T cell receptor beta chain came from a study of T cell repertoires in cytomegalovirus infection. Turning to the study itself: HLA-B-restricted CMV epitopes that are well studied, plus recently identified HLA-C-restricted ones, were used by the study. It was the public TCR beta signatures that indicated both CMV infection and matching HLA type.

Germline-derived CDR1 and CDR2 are MGHRA and YSYEKL. CDR3 length equals 13 residues. Trimming cost V 5 bases and J 4 bases, with 9 bases left between them. General study results and limits: Totalled public TCR beta family frequency picked out people who carried CMV plus the relevant HLA. Clonotype analysis showed dominance of the ex vivo response by HLA-C-restricted CMV-specific TCR beta clonotypes.

There are a few counts of this clonotype. Its antigen is not known. TCRdb recomputed calls from the reads with MiXCR, one row per CDR3 protein. The sample contains fewer than 900,000 distinct CDR3 sequences, 25% to 35% of which appear only once. The specimen was cultured CD8+ T cells from PBMCs, collected from culture after CMV antigen stimulation. The genes are TRBV4-1 and TRBJ2-1; D ambiguous. The TCR originated in a human donor in good health (CMV status not recorded). Some clones in this sample may be carry-over from other donors' samples. CDR3 in DNA: TGCGCCAGCAGCGGTGTCGGGTACAATGAGCAGTTCTTC. As protein: CASSGVGYNEQFF.